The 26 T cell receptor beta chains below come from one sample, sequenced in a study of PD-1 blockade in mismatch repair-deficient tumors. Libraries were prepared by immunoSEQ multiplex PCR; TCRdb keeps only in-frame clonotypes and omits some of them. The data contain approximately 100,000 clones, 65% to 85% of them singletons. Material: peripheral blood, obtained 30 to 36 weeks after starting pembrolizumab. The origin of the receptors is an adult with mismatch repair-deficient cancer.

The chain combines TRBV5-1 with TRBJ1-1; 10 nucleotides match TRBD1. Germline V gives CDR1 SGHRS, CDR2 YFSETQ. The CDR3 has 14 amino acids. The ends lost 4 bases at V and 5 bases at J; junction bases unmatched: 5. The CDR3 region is CASSRGQGGTEAFF. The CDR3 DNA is TGCGCCAGCAGCCGAGGACAGGGGGGGACTGAAGCTTTCTTT.

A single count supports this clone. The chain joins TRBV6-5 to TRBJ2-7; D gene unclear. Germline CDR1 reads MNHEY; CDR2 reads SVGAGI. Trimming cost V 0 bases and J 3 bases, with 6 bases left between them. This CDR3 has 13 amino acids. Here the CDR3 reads CASSYSKGYEQYF. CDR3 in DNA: TGTGCCAGCAGTTACTCGAAGGGCTACGAGCAGTACTTC.

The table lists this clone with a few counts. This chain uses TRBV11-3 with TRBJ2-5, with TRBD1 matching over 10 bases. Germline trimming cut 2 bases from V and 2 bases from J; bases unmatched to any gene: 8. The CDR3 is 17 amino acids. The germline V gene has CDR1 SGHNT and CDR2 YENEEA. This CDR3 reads CASSLPRDRGGQETQYF. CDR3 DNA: TGTGCCAGCAGCTTACCGCGGGACAGGGGAGGGCAAGAGACCCAGTACTTC.

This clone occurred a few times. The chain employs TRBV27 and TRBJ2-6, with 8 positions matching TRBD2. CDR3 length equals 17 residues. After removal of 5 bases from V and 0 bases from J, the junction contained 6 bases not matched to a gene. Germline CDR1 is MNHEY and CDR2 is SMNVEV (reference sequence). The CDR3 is CASSGAGANSGANVLTF. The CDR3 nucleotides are TGTGCCAGCAGTGGAGCGGGGGCAAACTCTGGGGCCAACGTCCTGACTTTC. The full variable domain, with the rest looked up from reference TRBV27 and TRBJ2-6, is EAQVTQNPRYLITVTGKKLTVTCSQNMNHEYMSWYRQDPGLGLRQIYYSMNVEVTDKGDVPEGYKVSRKEKRNFPLILESPSPNQTSLYFCASSGAGANSGANVLTFGAGSRLTVL.

CDR3 amino acids: CASSLWLAEPNEQFF. The CDR3 DNA reads as TGTGCCAGCAGTTTATGGCTAGCGGAGCCCAATGAGCAGTTCTTC. This rearrangement joins TRBV27 to TRBJ2-1; 7 positions match TRBD2. This CDR3 is built from 15 residues. Per germline, CDR1 MNHEY and CDR2 SMNVEV (reference sequence). The junction had 6 bases not matched to a gene; V was cut back by 1 base and J by 6 bases.

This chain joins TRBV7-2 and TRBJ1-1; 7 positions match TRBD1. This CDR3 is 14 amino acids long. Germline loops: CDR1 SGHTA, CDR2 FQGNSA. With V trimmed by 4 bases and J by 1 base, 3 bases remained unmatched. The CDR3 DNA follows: TGTGCCAGCAGCTGGGACAGCGAGAACACTGAAGCTTTCTTT. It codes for CASSWDSENTEAFF.

CDR3 sequence: CASSSQGETQYF. CDR3 nucleotide sequence: TGTGCCAGCAGCTCACAGGGAGAGACCCAGTACTTC. The V gene is TRBV11-1, the J gene TRBJ2-5; weak D call: TRBD1 (6 bases). The ends were cut back, 4 bases at V and 4 bases at J, with 7 bases in the middle. The CDR3 has 12 amino acids. From germline, CDR1 is SGHAT and CDR2 FQDESV (reference sequence). The full variable domain, with the rest looked up from reference TRBV11-1 and TRBJ2-5, is EAEVAQSPRYKITEKSQAVAFWCDPISGHATLYWYRQILGQGPELLVQFQDESVVDDSQLPKDRFSAERLKGVDSTLKIQPAELGDSAMYLCASSSQGETQYFGPGTRLLVL.

The CDR3 is CASSVAGSNQPQHF. CDR3 coding DNA: TGTGCCAGCAGTGTAGCAGGGAGCAATCAGCCCCAGCATTTT. The rearrangement joins TRBV2 to TRBJ1-5; a weak D match, TRBD1 (5 bases). This CDR3 region has 14 residues. The V end lost 4 bases, the J end lost 1 base, and 8 bases lay between the germline ends. CDR1 and CDR2 (germline): SNHLY, FYNNEI.

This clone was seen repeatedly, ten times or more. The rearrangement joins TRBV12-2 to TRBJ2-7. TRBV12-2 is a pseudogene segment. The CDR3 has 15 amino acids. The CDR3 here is CASRLTSTSSYEQYF. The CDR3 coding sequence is TGTGCAAGTCGCTTAACCTCGACCTCCTCCTACGAGCAGTACTTC.

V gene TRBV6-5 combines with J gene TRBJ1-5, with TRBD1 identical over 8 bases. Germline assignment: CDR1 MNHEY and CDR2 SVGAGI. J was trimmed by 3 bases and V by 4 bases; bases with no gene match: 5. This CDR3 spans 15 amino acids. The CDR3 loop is CASSSRQGNNQPQHF. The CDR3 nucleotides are TGTGCCAGCAGTTCGCGACAGGGGAACAATCAGCCCCAGCATTTT.

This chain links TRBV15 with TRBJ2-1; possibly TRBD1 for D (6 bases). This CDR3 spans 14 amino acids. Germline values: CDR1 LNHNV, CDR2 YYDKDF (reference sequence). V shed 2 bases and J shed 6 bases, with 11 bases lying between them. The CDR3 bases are TGTGCCACCAGCAGACCCAGGGGTATCAATGAGCAGTTCTTC. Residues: CATSRPRGINEQFF.

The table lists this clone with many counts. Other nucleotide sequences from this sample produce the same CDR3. This chain's CDR3 is CASRDRGRTYGYTF. CDR3 in DNA: TGTGCCAGCCGAGACAGGGGGCGCACCTATGGCTACACCTTC. The chain links TRBV5-6 to TRBJ1-2, with 10 bases fitting TRBD1. Germline assignment: CDR1 SGHDT and CDR2 YYEEEE. The CDR3 length is 14 residues. The V segment lost 7 bases and the J segment 4 bases; nucleotides outside the gene matches: 7.

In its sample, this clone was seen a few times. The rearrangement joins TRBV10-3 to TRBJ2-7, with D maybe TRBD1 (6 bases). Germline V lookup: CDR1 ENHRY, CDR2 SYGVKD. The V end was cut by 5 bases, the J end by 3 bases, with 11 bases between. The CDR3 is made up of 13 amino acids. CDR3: CAISRDRFYEQYF. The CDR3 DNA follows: TGTGCCATCAGTCGAGACAGGTTCTACGAGCAGTACTTC.

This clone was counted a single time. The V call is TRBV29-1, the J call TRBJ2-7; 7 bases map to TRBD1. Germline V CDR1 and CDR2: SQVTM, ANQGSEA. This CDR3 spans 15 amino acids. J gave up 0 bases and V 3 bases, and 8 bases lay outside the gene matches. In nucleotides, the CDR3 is TGCAGCGTTGATAATATGGCAGGGGGCTCCTACGAGCAGTACTTC. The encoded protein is CSVDNMAGGSYEQYF.

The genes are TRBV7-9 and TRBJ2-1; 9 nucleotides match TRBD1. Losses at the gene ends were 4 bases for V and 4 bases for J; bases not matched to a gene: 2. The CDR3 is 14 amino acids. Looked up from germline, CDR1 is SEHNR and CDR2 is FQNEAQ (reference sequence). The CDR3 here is CASSSGQGYNEQFF. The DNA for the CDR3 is TGTGCCAGCAGCTCAGGACAGGGGTACAATGAGCAGTTCTTC.

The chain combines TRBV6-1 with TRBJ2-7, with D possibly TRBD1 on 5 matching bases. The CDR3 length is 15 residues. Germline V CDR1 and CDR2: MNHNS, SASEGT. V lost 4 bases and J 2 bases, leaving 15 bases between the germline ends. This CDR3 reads CASSGLQGNAYEQYF. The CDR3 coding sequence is TGTGCCAGCAGTGGTCTCCAGGGAAACGCCTACGAGCAGTACTTC.

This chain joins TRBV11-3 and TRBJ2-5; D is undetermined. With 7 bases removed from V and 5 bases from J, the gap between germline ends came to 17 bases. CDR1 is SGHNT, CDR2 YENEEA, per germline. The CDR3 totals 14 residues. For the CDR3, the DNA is TGTGCCAGCACCCCTCGCCCGGAACAGGAGACCCAGTACTTC. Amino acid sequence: CASTPRPEQETQYF.

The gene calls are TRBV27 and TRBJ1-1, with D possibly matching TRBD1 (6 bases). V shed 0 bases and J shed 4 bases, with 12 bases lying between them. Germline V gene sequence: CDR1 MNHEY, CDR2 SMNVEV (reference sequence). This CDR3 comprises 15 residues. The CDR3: CASSLSPGDGTEAFF. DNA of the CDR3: TGTGCCAGCAGTTTATCGCCAGGGGACGGCACTGAAGCTTTCTTT.

For the CDR3, the DNA is TGTGCCAGCAGCGACCAGGGTCTTCTGGGCGAGCAGTACTTC. Its translation is CASSDQGLLGEQYF. This chain joins TRBV11-2 and TRBJ2-7; weak D call: TRBD1 (5 bases). V lost 5 bases and J 6 bases, leaving 17 bases between the germline ends. This CDR3 is 14 amino acids long. Germline V gives CDR1 SGHAT, CDR2 FQNNGV.

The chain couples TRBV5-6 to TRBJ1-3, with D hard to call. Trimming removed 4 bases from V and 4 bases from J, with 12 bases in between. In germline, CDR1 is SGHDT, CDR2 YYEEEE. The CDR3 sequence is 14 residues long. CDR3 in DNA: TGTGCCAGCAGCCCGAACCAATTCGGAAACACCATATATTTT. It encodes CASSPNQFGNTIYF.

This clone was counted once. The CDR3 reads CASKGGSSYEQYF. CDR3 in DNA: TGTGCCAGCAAAGGGGGGAGCTCCTACGAGCAGTACTTC. This chain uses TRBV21-1 with TRBJ2-7. TRBV21-1 is assigned pseudogene status. This CDR3 comprises 13 residues.

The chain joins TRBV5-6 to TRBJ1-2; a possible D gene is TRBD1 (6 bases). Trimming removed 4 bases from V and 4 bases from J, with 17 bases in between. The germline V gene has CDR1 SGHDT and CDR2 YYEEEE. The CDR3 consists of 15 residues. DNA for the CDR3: TGTGCCAGCAGCCCCCAATGGGGCAGGGGCTATGGCTACACCTTC. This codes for CASSPQWGRGYGYTF.

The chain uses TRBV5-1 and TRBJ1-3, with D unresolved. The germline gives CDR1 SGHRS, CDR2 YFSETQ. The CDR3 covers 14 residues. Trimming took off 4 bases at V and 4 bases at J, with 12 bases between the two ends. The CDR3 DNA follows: TGCGCCAGCAGCCCGAGGACGGACGGAAACACCATATATTTT. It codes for CASSPRTDGNTIYF. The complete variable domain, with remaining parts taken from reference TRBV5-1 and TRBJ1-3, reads KAGVTQTPRYLIKTRGQQVTLSCSPISGHRSVSWYQQTPGQGLQFLFEYFSETQRNKGNFPGRFSGRQFSNSRSEMNVSTLELGDSALYLCASSPRTDGNTIYFGEGSWLTVV.

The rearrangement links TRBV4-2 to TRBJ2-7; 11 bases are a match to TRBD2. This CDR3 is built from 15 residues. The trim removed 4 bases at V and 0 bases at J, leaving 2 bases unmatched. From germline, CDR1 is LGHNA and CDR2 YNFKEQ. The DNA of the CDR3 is TGTGCCAGCAGCCTGGGGACTAGCGGCTCCTACGAGCAGTACTTC. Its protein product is CASSLGTSGSYEQYF.

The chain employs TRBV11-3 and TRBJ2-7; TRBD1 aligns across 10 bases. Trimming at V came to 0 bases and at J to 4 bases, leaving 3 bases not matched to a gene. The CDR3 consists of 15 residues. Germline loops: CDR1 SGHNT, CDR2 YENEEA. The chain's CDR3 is CASSLDGTGEYEQYF. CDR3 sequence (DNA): TGTGCCAGCAGCTTAGATGGGACAGGGGAATACGAGCAGTACTTC.

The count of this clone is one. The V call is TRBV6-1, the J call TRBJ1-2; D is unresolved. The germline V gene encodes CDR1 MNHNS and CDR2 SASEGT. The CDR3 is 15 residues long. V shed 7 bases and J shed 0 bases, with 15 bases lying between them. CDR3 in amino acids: CASTRILEANYGYTF. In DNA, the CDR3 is TGTGCCAGCACCCGGATCCTGGAGGCTAACTATGGCTACACCTTC.